This T cell receptor (beta chain) was obtained from a study of blood T cells in healthy people across ages. It was with a sample-barcoded 5' primer and a J-beta primer mix that a second PCR of roughly 6 to 12 cycles was run. MiXCR, applied by TCRdb to the 5' RACE reads, yields one record per CDR3 protein. The profile shows around 1,000,000 distinct CDR3 sequences, approximately 25% of them singletons. Germline V CDR1 and CDR2: ENHRY, SYGVKD. V shed 6 bases and J shed 9 bases, with 17 bases lying between them. The CDR3 length is 13 residues. Overall study results and limits: A strong correlation between TCR beta diversity and naive T cell percentage was seen. With donor CMV status unknown, expanded clonotype changes were possibly confounded. The study could not conclusively compare naive and antigen-experienced cells, given its unsorted PBMCs.

Comments on this clonotype: Its cognate antigen is unknown.

This sample also appeared in a second study, on T cells of mothers and their children. That investigation notes: Mothers and children who were related shared slightly more overlap than unrelated pairs, but not significantly more.

This sequence originates from a girl aged 2 to 9 in good health. V gene TRBV10-3 combines with J gene TRBJ2-5, with D possibly being TRBD1 or TRBD2 (5 bases each). What was sequenced was blood. The CDR3 region is CAISRDPGEAQYF. CDR3 DNA: TGTGCCATCAGCCGGGACCCAGGCGAGGCCCAGTACTTC.